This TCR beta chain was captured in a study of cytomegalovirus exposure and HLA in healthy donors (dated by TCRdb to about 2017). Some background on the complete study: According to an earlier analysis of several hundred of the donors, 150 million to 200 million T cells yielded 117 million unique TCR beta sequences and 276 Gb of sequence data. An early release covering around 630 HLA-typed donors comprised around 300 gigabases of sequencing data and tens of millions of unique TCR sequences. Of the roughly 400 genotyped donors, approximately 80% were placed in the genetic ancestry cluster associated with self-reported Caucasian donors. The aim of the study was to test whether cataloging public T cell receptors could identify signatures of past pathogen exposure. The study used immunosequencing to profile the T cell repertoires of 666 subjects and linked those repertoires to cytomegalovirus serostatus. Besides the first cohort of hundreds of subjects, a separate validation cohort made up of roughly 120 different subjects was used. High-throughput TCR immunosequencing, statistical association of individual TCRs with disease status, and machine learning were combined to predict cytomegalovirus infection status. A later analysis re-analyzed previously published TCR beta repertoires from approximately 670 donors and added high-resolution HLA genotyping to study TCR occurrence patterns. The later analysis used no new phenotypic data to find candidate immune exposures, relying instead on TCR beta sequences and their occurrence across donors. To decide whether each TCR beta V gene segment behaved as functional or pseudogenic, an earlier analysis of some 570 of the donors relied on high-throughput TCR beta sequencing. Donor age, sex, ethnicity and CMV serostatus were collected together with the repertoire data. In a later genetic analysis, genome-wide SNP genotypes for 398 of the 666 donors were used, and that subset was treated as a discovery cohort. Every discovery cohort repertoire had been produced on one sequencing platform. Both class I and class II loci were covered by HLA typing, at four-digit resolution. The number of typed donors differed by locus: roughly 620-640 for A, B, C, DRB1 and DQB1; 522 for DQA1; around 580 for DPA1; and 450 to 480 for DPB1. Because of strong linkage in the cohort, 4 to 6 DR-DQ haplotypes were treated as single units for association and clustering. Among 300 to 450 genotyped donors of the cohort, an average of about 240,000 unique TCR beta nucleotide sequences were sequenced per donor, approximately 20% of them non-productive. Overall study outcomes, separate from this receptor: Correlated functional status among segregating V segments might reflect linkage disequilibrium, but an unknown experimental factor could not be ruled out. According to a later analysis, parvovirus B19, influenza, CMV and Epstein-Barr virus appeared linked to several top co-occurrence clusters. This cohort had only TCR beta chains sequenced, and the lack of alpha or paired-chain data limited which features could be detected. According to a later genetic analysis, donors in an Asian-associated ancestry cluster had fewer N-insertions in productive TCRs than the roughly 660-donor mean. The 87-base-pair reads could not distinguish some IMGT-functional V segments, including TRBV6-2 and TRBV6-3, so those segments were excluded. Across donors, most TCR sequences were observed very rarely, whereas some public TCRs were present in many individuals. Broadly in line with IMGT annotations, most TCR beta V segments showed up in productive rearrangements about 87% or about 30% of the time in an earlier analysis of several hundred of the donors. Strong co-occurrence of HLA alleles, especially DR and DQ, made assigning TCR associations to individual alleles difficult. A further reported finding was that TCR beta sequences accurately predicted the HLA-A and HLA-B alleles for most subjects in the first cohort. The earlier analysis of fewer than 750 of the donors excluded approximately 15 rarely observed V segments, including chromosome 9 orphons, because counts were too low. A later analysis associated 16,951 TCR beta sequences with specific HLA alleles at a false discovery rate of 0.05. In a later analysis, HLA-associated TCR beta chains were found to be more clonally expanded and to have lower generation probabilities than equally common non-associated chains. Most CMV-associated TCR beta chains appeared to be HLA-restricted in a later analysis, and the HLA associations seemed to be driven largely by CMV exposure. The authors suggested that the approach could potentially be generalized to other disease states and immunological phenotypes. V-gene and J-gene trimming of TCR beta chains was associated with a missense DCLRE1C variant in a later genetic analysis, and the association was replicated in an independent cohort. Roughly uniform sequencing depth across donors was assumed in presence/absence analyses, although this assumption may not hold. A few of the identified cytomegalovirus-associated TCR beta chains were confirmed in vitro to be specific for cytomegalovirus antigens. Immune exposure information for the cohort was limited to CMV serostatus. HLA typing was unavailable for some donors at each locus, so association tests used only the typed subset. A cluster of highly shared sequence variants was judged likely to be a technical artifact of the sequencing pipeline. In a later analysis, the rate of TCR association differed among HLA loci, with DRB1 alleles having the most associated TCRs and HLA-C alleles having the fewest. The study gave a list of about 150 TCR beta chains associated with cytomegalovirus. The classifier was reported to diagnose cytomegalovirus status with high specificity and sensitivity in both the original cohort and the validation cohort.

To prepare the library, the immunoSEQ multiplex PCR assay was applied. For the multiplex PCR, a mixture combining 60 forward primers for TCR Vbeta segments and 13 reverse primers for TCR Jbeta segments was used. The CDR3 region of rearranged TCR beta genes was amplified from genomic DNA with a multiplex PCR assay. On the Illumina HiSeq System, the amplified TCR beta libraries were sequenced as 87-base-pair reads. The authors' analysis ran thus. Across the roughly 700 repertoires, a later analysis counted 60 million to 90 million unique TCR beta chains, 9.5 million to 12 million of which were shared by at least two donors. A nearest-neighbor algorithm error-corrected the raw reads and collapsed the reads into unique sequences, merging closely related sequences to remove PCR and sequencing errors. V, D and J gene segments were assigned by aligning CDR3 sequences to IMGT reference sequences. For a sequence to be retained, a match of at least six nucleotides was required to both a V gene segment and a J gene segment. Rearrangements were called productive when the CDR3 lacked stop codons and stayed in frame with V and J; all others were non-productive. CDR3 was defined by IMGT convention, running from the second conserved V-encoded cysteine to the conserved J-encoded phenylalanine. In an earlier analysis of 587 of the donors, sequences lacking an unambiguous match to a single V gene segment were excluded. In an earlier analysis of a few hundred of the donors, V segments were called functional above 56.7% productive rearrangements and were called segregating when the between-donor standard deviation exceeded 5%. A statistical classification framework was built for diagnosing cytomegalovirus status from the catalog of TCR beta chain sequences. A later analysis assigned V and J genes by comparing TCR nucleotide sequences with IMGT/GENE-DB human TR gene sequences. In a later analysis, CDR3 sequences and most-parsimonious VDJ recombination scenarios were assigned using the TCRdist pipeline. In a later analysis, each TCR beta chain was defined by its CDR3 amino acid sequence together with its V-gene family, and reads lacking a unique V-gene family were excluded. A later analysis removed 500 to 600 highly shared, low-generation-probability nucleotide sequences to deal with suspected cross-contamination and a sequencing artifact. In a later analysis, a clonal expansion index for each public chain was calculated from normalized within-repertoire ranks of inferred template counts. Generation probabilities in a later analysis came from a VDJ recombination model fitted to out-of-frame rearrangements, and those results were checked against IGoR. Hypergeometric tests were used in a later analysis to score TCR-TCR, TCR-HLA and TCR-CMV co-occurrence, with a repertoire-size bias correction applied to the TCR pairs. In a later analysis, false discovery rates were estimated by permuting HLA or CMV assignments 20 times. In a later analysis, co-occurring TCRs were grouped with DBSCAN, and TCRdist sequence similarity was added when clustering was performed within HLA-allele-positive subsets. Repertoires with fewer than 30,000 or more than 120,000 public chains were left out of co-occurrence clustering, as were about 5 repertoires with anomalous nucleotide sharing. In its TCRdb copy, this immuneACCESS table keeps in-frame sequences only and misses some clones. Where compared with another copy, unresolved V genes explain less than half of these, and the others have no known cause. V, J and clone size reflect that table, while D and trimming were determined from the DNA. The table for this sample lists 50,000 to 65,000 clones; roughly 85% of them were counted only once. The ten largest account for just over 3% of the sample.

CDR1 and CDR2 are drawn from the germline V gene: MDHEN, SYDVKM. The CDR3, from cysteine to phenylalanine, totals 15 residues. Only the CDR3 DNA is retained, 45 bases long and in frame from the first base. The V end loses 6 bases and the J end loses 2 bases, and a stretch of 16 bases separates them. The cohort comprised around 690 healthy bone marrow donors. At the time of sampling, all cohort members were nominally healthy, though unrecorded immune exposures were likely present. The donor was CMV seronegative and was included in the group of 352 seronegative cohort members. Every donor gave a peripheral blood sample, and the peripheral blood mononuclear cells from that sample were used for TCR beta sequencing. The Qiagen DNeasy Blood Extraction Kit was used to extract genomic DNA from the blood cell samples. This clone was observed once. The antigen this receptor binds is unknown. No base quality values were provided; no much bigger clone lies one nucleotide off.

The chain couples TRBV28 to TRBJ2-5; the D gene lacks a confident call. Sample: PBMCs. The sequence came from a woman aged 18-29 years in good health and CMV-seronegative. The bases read TGTGCCAGCAGCCTTTACCTGCGACAACAAGAGACCCAGTACTTC. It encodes CASSLYLRQQETQYF.